These 7 T cell receptor beta chains share one sample of origin, sequenced in a study of blood T cell repertoires in COVID-19. The table came from immunoSEQ multiplex PCR; TCRdb's copy has only in-frame clones and leaves some out. The sample records about 160,000 clones, roughly nine tenths being singletons. Specimen: peripheral blood. These receptors were collected from a woman in her seventies with acute or convalescent COVID-19.

The gene calls are TRBV7-9 and TRBJ2-1, with D possibly being TRBD2 (5 bases). Germline CDR1 and CDR2: SEHNR and FQNEAQ (reference sequence). This CDR3 comprises 13 residues. The V and J ends lost 4 bases and 4 bases respectively, with 8 bases between them. CDR3 region: CASSYERYNEQFF. In DNA form, the CDR3 reads TGTGCCAGCAGCTACGAGCGGTACAATGAGCAGTTCTTC.

V is TRBV18 and J is TRBJ2-3; 14 nucleotides align to TRBD2. The CDR3 length is 16 residues. J lost 3 bases, V lost 3 bases, and 2 bases had no gene match. Per the germline V gene, CDR1 is KGHSH and CDR2 is LQKENI. Here the CDR3 DNA reads TGTGCCAGCTCACCGGGACTAGCGGGGGAGACAGATACGCAGTATTTT. The encoded protein is CASSPGLAGETDTQYF.

This clone was seen only once. The chain carries TRBV6-1 and TRBJ2-1; 12 nucleotides agree with TRBD2. J gave up 10 bases and V 3 bases, and 7 bases lay outside the gene matches. CDR1 is MNHNS, CDR2 SASEGT, per germline. The CDR3 is 15 residues long. CDR3 sequence: CASSDPGLAGIEQFF. CDR3 sequence (DNA): TGTGCCAGCAGTGACCCGGGACTAGCGGGTATCGAGCAGTTCTTC.

This sequence joins TRBV29-1 and TRBJ1-3; 9 nucleotides line up with TRBD1. This CDR3 contains 20 residues. V was clipped by 3 bases and J by 0 bases; unmatched bases: 18. Per germline, CDR1 SQVTM and CDR2 ANQGSEA. CDR3 in amino acids: CSVDTSWDRDQFGSGNTIYF. The DNA for the CDR3 is TGCAGCGTTGACACGAGCTGGGACAGGGACCAATTCGGCTCTGGAAACACCATATATTTT.

The chain recombines TRBV5-1 with TRBJ2-5; a possible D gene is TRBD1 (6 bases). This CDR3 is built from 16 residues. The germline V gene encodes CDR1 SGHRS and CDR2 YFSETQ. V shed 4 bases and J shed 3 bases, with 19 bases lying between them. CDR3 protein: CASSQTGHRMEETQYF. CDR3 nucleotides: TGCGCCAGCAGCCAGACGGGACACCGAATGGAAGAGACCCAGTACTTC.

The V and J genes are TRBV20-1 and TRBJ2-1, with 8 bases identical to TRBD2. CDR1 and CDR2 (germline): DFQATT, SNEGSKA (reference sequence). The CDR3 loop spans 16 amino acids. V dropped 3 bases and J dropped 3; count of bases not matched to a gene: 10. As DNA, the CDR3 is TGCAGTGCTAGTAGGGTCGGACTAGCCCTCTACAATGAGCAGTTCTTC. Translated: CSASRVGLALYNEQFF.

This clone has only one observation. The chain couples TRBV6-5 to TRBJ1-1, with D possibly TRBD1 on 5 matching bases. Germline assignment: CDR1 MNHEY and CDR2 SVGAGI. V shed 5 bases and J shed 1 base, with 11 bases lying between them. The CDR3 runs 14 residues. As DNA, the CDR3 is TGTGCCAGCAGTCCCCTCGGGGGGAACACTGAAGCTTTCTTT. Translating gives CASSPLGGNTEAFF.